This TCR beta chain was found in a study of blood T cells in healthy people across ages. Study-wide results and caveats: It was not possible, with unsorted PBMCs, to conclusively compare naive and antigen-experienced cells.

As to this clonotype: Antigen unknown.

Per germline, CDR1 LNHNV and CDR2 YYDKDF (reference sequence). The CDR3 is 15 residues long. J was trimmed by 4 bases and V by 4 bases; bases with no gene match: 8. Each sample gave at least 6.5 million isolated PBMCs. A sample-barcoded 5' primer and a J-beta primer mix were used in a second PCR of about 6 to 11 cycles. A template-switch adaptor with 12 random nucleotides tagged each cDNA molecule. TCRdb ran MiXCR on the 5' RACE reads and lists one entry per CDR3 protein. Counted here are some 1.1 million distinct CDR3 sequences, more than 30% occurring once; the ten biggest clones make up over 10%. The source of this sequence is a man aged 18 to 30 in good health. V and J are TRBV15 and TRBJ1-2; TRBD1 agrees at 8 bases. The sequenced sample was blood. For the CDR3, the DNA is TGTGCCACCAGCATGAGGACAGGGAGCTTCTATGGCTACACCTTC. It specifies CATSMRTGSFYGYTF.